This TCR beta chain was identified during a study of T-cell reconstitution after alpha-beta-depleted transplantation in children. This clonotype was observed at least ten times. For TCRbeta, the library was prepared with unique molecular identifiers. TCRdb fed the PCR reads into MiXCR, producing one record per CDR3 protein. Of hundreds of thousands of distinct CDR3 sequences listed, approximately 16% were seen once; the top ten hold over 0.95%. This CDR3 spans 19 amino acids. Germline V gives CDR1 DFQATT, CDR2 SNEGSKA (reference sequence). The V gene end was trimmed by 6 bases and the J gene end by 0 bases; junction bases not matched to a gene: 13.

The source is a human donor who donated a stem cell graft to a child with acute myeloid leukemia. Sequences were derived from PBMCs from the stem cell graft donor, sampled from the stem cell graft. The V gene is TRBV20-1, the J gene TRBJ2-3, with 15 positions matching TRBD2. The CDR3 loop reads CSASGTSGGPMTSTDTQYF. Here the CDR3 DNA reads TGCAGTGCGTCCGGGACTAGCGGGGGGCCGATGACTAGCACAGATACGCAGTATTTT.